This T cell receptor beta chain was documented in a study of cytomegalovirus exposure and HLA in healthy donors. Study-level points and caveats: Apart from CMV serostatus, no immune exposure information was available. Later work found most CMV-associated TCR beta chains apparently HLA-restricted.

The ends were cut back, 4 bases at V and 5 bases at J, with 14 bases in the middle. Germline V gene data show CDR1 as SGHVS and CDR2 as FNYEAQ. CDR3 length: 14 residues. The PCR was carried out with 60 Vbeta primers and 13 Jbeta primers. The method was immunoSEQ multiplex PCR; TCRdb's version includes in-frame clones alone and lacks a portion of them. The sample carries 140,000 or so clones, about a tenth recorded once. Comment on this clone: Its cognate antigen is unknown.

This clonotype was obtained from a male donor in good health and CMV-seronegative. V is TRBV7-6 and J is TRBJ1-2, with D tentatively TRBD1 (6 bases). The source material was PBMCs. The CDR3: CASSWGQSMYGYTF. In DNA form, the CDR3 reads TGTGCCAGCAGCTGGGGGCAGAGCATGTATGGCTACACCTTC.